These 10 T cell receptor beta chains originate from one sample sequenced in a study of blood T cells in healthy people across ages. Primers used in a second PCR of roughly 7 to 11 cycles were a sample-barcoded 5' primer and a J-beta primer mix. TCRdb independently ran MiXCR on the 5' RACE reads; one entry per CDR3 protein. In the table there are 1.5 million to 1.9 million distinct CDR3 sequences, approximately 43% of which are singletons. The sequencing input was blood. Receptor source: a woman aged 18-30 years in good health.

The chain uses TRBV7-2 and TRBJ2-7, with 9 bases lining up with TRBD1. Trimming removed 5 bases from V and 1 base from J; junction bases left unmatched: 9. The CDR3 sequence is 16 residues long. CDR1 is SGHTA, CDR2 FQGNSA, per germline. Here the CDR3 reads CASSPGTGSFSYEQYF. The CDR3 nucleotides read TGTGCCAGCAGCCCCGGGACAGGGAGTTTTTCCTACGAGCAGTACTTC.

V is TRBV12-3 or TRBV12-4 and J is TRBJ2-1; D ambiguous. The length of the CDR3 is 11 residues. V lost 5 bases, J lost 10 bases, and 9 bases lay in between. CDR3 bases: TGTGCCAGCAGTCTAATCTACGAGCAGTTCTTC. It codes for CASSLIYEQFF.

For this clonotype: A much larger clonotype is one base distant, so this may be a read error. J is TRBJ2-7 and V is TRBV20-1; possible D gene TRBD1, 6 bases. CDR3 length: 13 residues. Germline V gene lookup returns CDR1 DFQATT and CDR2 SNEGSKA (reference sequence). The CDR3 sequence is CGATQGYYNEQYF. For the CDR3, the DNA is TGCGGTGCTACTCAGGGGTACTACAATGAGCAGTACTTC.

There are a few counts of this clonotype. The gene calls are TRBV9 and TRBJ1-5; D is uncertain. The CDR3 is made up of 14 amino acids. The V gene's germline CDR1 is SGDLS and CDR2 YYNGEE. Trimming shortened V by 0 bases and J by 1 base, and 5 bases separated the two germline ends. DNA of the CDR3: TGTGCCAGCAGCGTAGCCCCCAGCAATCAGCCCCAGCATTTT. It specifies CASSVAPSNQPQHF.

The J gene is TRBJ2-5, the V gene TRBV7-2; 11 bases fit TRBD2. V was clipped by 4 bases and J by 11 bases; unmatched bases: 9. This CDR3 has 14 amino acids. Germline values: CDR1 SGHTA, CDR2 FQGNSA. CDR3 sequence reads: CASSSTSGEGVQYF. CDR3 in DNA: TGTGCCAGCAGCTCGACTAGCGGGGAAGGGGTGCAGTACTTC.

This clonotype turned up a few times. The rearrangement links TRBV27 to TRBJ2-1; 7 bases align to TRBD2. CDR1 is MNHEY and CDR2 is SMNVEV in the germline V gene (reference sequence). J gave up 7 bases and V 3 bases, and 9 bases lay outside the gene matches. This CDR3 has 15 residues. CDR3 sequence (DNA): TGTGCCAGCAGTTTTTATAGCGGGCCAAATAATGAGCAGTTCTTC. This sequence encodes CASSFYSGPNNEQFF.

This clonotype occurred a few times. The chain employs TRBV10-3 and TRBJ2-7; D uncertain. V was trimmed by 7 bases and J by 3 bases, leaving 10 bases between them. The CDR3 is made up of 12 amino acids. CDR1 and CDR2 (germline): ENHRY, SYGVKD. The CDR3 loop is CAIKISDYEQYF. The CDR3 nucleotides are TGTGCCATCAAGATTTCGGACTACGAGCAGTACTTC.

The genes are TRBV6-2 or TRBV6-3 and TRBJ2-1, with 11 nucleotides matching TRBD2. Losses at the gene ends were 2 bases for V and 6 bases for J; bases not matched to a gene: 6. The CDR3 has 16 residues. From germline, CDR1 is MNHEY and CDR2 SVGEGT. In DNA form, the CDR3 reads TGTGCCAGCAGTTACCCACCGGGACTAGCGGTCAATGAGCAGTTCTTC. Translation gives CASSYPPGLAVNEQFF.

A few counts support this clonotype. The chain recombines TRBV7-2 with TRBJ2-1, with 9 nucleotides matching TRBD2. This CDR3 comprises 18 residues. From germline, CDR1 is SGHTA and CDR2 FQGNSA. V lost 1 base and J lost 8; bases outside the gene matches: 15. The DNA for the CDR3 is TGTGCCAGCAGCTTAGATCGGATTTGGCGGGGGGGACCTCATGAGCAGTTCTTC. It yields the protein CASSLDRIWRGGPHEQFF. The complete variable domain, with remaining parts taken from reference TRBV7-2 and TRBJ2-1, reads GAGVSQSPSNKVTEKGKDVELRCDPISGHTALYWYRQSLGQGLEFLIYFQGNSAPDKSGLPSDRFSAERTGGSVSTLTIQRTQQEDSAVYLCASSLDRIWRGGPHEQFFGPGTRLTVL.

The V and J genes are TRBV9 and TRBJ1-2, with a weak D call TRBD1 (6 bases). There are 16 residues in the CDR3. Trimming pared 2 bases from V and 2 bases from J, leaving 16 bases between. Looked up from germline, CDR1 is SGDLS and CDR2 is YYNGEE. The CDR3 here is CASSVGQKTINYGYTF. The CDR3 DNA follows: TGTGCCAGCAGCGTTGGACAGAAAACGATAAACTATGGCTACACCTTC.